This T cell receptor (beta chain) derives from a study of regulatory T cells in long-lasting Graves disease. Relying on iRepertoire HTBI primers and Arm-PCR of CDR3 regions, the team built TCR beta libraries. TCRdb itself ran the multiplex PCR reads through MiXCR, one entry per CDR3 protein. The data contain some 280,000 distinct CDR3 sequences, approximately 20% of them singletons. Indicated time point: persistent/refractory GD, antithyroid drugs over 5 years with positive TRAb. Preparation of the TCR library used RNA extracted from PBMCs. An endocrinology unit in Xi'an, China, supplied the patients. The J segment lost 2 bases and the V segment lost 1 base, leaving 6 bases of the junction unmatched. CDR3 length: 16 amino acids. Germline loops: CDR1 SGHTA, CDR2 FQGNSA.

This clonotype originated in a female donor with Graves disease. Here the sequenced sample was peripheral blood mononuclear cells (PBMCs), taken when the disease was refractory, from a patient treated with antithyroid drugs. V gene TRBV7-2 combines with J gene TRBJ2-3; 7 nucleotides agree with TRBD2. The CDR3 nucleotides are TGTGCCAGCAGCTTAGGCGCTAGCGGATACACAGATACGCAGTATTTT. Amino acids: CASSLGASGYTDTQYF.